The rows below give T cell receptor beta chains drawn from one sample of a study of blood T cell repertoires in COVID-19. The repertoire was sequenced with immunoSEQ multiplex PCR; TCRdb's copy has only in-frame clones and lacks some. The sample yields 87,000 or so clones, about 90% seen once. Sequenced: peripheral blood. The source of these receptors is a man younger than 30 with COVID-19, enrolled during active disease. Both conserved end residues are part of each CDR3. The D gene is left open where the match is weak. Expanded clones are given a class, and other clones once, few, many or no size at all.

J gene: TRBJ1-1
V gene: TRBV11-3
clone size: .
D gene: .
CDR3 protein: CASSRPGTEAFF

J gene: TRBJ1-1
V gene: TRBV7-9
clone size: .
D gene: .
CDR3 protein: CASSLGFVQGRAFF

J gene: TRBJ1-1
V gene: TRBV6-5
clone size: .
D gene: .
CDR3 protein: CASTLWAMNTEAFF

J gene: TRBJ2-7
V gene: TRBV6-5
clone size: .
D gene: .
CDR3 protein: CASSYSGEDYEQYF

J gene: TRBJ1-2
V gene: TRBV5-6
clone size: .
D gene: .
CDR3 protein: CASSLPGLGYGYTF

J gene: TRBJ1-4
V gene: TRBV6-2/TRBV6-3
clone size: .
D gene: .
CDR3 protein: CASSSPRRVNEKLLF

J gene: TRBJ2-1
V gene: TRBV30
clone size: .
D gene: .
CDR3 protein: CASVAGETYNEQFF

J gene: TRBJ1-5
V gene: TRBV6-2/TRBV6-3
clone size: once
D gene: TRBD1
CDR3 protein: CASSYRGDSSQHF

J gene: TRBJ1-3
V gene: TRBV6-5
clone size: .
D gene: .
CDR3 protein: CASTGSGNTIYF

J gene: TRBJ2-3
V gene: TRBV27
clone size: .
D gene: TRBD1
CDR3 protein: CASSQSETGATRKDTQYF

J gene: TRBJ2-7
V gene: TRBV6-5
clone size: .
D gene: .
CDR3 protein: CASSYGGPYEQYF

J gene: TRBJ2-7
V gene: TRBV10-1
clone size: .
D gene: .
CDR3 protein: CASSEYTSSGEQYF

J gene: TRBJ2-2
V gene: TRBV29-1
clone size: .
D gene: TRBD2
CDR3 protein: CSVRSGKNTGELFF

J gene: TRBJ1-1
V gene: TRBV19
clone size: .
D gene: .
CDR3 protein: CASHTGMNTEAFF